This TCR beta chain was observed in a study of shared clonotypes between healthy human individuals (dated by TCRdb to the early 2020s). In the study overall: A couple of women and a few men aged 18 to 49 years were included in the cohort. For each donor, CD4 naive and CD4 memory were each run on three plates, CD8 naive on two plates, and CD8 memory on one plate. Blood TCR repertoires of 5 or 6 healthy adults were deeply sequenced to estimate repertoire size and the extent of clonotype sharing between individuals. Different laboratories and diverse techniques were used to prepare libraries and sequence TCR repertoires, to increase sequencing depth and limit assay-specific biases. Between about 0.9 and 9 billion PBMCs per donor were obtained by leukapheresis. Here is what the overall study found, with its caveats: Sampling was restricted to blood, and TCR repertoires in tissues likely differ from the TCR repertoires found in blood. The small number of donors limited the genetic and exposure-history diversity represented. Larger estimated clonotype richness was generally found for naive subsets than for memory subsets. Even with the large sequencing depth, rarefaction of the sorted-subset datasets indicated that sequencing was incomplete. When a handful of donors were compared, the shared fraction of clonotypes was roughly 4.8% for naive CD4, around 4% for naive CD8, 2% to 2.5% for memory CD4, and about 0.36% for memory CD8. Clonotypes shared by all four sorted-subset donors showed higher generation probabilities than non-shared clonotypes. Pairwise subsampling indicated that sequencing depth was expected to affect the degree of clonotype sharing among donors.

The donors were healthy, HIV-negative adults with no recently reported acute infections or vaccinations. All donors were Caucasian adults living in Nashville, Tennessee, USA. The CD8 memory samples were a combination of magnetically selected CD45RO+ cells and CCR7-negative CD45RA+ effector memory (TemRA) cells. Blood was collected by leukapheresis, and PBMCs were isolated by Ficoll-Histopaque density gradient centrifugation and then cryopreserved in liquid nitrogen vapor phase. Analytical flow cytometry was used to check the purity and quantity of each magnetically sorted T cell population. Each sorted fraction had its genomic DNA isolated and then quantified by UV absorbance on a Nanodrop 2000c. Using the deep immunoSEQ assay, multiplex PCR amplified TCR CDR3 regions from genomic DNA. Genomic DNA extracted from each cell subset was distributed evenly over all wells of several immunoSEQ 96-well plates, and each plate served as one replicate. For sorted subsets, approximately 200 ng of genomic DNA, equivalent to some 30,000 T cell genomes, went into each replicate PCR. Purified libraries were measured with a Qubit 3.0 fluorometer, size-checked on a Bioanalyzer 2100, and measured again with the KAPA Library Quantification kit. Each immunoSEQ 96-well plate was sequenced on its own single-read 150-cycle Illumina NextSeq 550 flow cell. The study's own analysis went as follows. Because only junctional sequences without quality scores were contained in the immunoSEQ output, filtering matching that applied to full-length reads could not be performed. Sequences were annotated with PyIR, a Python wrapper for IgBLAST v1.9, using IMGT germline references to assign V/J genes and CDR3. Reads with weak V/J assignments (E-value above 1e-6), missing CDR3, stop codons, out-of-frame junctions, or ambiguous translated residues were removed. V3J clonotypes were defined as sequences sharing an identical inferred V gene, J gene, and CDR3 amino acid sequence. Percentage overlap between repertoires was calculated by dividing the number of shared unique clonotypes by the size of the smaller repertoire. RTK rarefaction, the Chao1 estimator, and Recon v2.1 estimates of unobserved clonotypes were used to assess repertoire richness. Generation probabilities for all TCRbeta clonotypes obtained by the gDNA method from a handful of donors were computed using OLGA. This is the immuneACCESS table as TCRdb keeps it, with only in-frame sequences that have V and J called. A part of the clones is gone; compared with another copy, unresolved V genes explain less than half, and the rest is unexplained. That table supplies the V and J calls and clone size; D and trimming were determined from the DNA. A total of more than 550,000 clones appear in this sample, about 92% of them only once. The ten largest account for about 34% of the sample.

On this clone: Its target antigen remains unknown. No base qualities exist here, and no much larger clone lies one base off it. The same CDR3 can be traced to other DNA sequences in this sample.

Via the germline V gene, CDR1 is MDHEN and CDR2 SYDVKM. V drops 3 bases and J drops 3 bases, leaving 9 bases in between. The CDR3 contains 13 residues, cysteine and phenylalanine counted. The read is trimmed to its CDR3 DNA, 39 bases read in frame from base 1. This sequence was found in a man between 18 and 35 years old in good health. Some clones in this sample may be carry-over from other donors' samples. Sequenced sample: memory CD8+ T cells from PBMCs. Sample cell subset or site, as interpreted from the label and publication: CD45RO+ cells pooled with CCR7-negative TemRA cells. The chain couples TRBV28 to TRBJ2-7; tentative D gene TRBD2, with 5 bases matching. CDR3 protein: CASSFSENYEQYF. The DNA reads as follows: TGTGCCAGCAGTTTTAGCGAGAACTACGAGCAGTACTTC.